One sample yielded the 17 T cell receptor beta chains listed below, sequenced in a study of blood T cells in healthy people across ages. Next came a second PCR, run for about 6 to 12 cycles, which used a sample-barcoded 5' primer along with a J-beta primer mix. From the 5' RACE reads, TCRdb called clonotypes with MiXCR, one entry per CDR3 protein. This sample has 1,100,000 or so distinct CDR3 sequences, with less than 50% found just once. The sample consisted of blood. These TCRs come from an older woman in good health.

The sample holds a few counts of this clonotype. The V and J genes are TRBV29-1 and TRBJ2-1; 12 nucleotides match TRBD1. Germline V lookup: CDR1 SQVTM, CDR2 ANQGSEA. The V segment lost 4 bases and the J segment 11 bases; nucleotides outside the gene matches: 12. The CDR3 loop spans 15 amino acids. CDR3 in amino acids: CSVVWGQGAVGKQFF. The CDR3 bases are TGCAGCGTTGTCTGGGGACAGGGGGCGGTAGGAAAGCAGTTCTTC.

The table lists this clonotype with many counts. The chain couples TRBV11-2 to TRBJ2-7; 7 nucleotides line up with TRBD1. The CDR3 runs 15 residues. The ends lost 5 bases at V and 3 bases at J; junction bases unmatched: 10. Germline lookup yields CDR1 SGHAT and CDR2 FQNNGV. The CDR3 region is CASSLSRDSYYEQYF. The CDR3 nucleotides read TGTGCCAGCAGCCTTAGCCGGGACAGCTACTACGAGCAGTACTTC.

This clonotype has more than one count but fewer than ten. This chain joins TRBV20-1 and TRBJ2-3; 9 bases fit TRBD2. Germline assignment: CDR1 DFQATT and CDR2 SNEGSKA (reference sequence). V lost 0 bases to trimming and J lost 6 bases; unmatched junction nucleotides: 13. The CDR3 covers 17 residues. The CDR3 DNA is TGCAGTGCTAGAGATCTTGGCGCGGGAGGGGACGGGGATACGCAGTATTTT. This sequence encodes CSARDLGAGGDGDTQYF.

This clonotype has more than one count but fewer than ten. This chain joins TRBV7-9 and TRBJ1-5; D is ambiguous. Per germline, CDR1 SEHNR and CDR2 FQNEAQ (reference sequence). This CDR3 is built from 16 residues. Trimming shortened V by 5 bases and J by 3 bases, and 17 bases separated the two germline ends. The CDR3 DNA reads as TGTGCCAGCAGCGGTAATGCGTATGGTTACAATCAGCCCCAGCATTTT. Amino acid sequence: CASSGNAYGYNQPQHF. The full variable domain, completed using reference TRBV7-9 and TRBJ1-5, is DTGVSQNPRHKITKRGQNVTFRCDPISEHNRLYWYRQTLGQGPEFLTYFQNEAQLEKSRLLSDRFSAERPKGSFSTLEIQRTEQGDSAMYLCASSGNAYGYNQPQHFGDGTRLSIL.

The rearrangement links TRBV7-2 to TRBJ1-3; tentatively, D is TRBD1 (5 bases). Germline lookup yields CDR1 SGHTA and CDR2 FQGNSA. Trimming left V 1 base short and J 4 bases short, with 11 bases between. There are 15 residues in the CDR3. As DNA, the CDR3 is TGTGCCAGCAGCTTAGACGGGGGTTCCGGAAACACCATATATTTT. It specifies CASSLDGGSGNTIYF.

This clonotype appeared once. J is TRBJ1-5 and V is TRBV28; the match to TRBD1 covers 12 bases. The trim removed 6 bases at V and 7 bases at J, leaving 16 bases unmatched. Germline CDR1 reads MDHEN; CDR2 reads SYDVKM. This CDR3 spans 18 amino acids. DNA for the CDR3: TGTGCCAGCAGCGGGCGCCGGGACAGGGGGCGCGTTGGGCAGCCCCAGCATTTT. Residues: CASSGRRDRGRVGQPQHF.

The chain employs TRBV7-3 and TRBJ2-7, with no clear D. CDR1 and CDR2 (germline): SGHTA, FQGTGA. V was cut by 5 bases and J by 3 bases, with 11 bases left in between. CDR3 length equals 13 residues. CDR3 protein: CASSPYLGYEQYF. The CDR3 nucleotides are TGTGCCAGCAGCCCCTACCTTGGCTACGAGCAGTACTTC.

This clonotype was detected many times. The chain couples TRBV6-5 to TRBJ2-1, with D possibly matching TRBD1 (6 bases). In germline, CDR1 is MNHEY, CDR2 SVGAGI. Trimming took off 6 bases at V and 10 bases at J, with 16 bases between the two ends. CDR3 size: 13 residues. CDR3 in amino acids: CASSDRTGTEQFF. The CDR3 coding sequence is TGTGCCAGCAGCGATAGAACCGGGACAGAGCAGTTCTTC.

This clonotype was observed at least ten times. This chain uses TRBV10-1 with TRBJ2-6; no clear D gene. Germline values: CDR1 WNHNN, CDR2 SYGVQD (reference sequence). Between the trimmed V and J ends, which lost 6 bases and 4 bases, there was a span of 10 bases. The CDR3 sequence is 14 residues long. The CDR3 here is CASSVGSGANVLTF. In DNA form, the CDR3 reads TGCGCCAGCAGCGTAGGTTCAGGGGCCAACGTCCTGACTTTC.

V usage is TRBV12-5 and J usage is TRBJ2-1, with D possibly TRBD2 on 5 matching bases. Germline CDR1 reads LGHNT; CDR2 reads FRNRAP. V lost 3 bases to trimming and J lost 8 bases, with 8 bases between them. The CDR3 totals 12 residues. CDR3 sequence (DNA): TGTGCTAGTGGTTTCTCCGGGGATGAGCAGTTCTTC. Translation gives CASGFSGDEQFF.

CDR3 DNA sequence: TGTGCCAGCGACTCCGCGGGACTAGCGGTCTACGAGCAGTACTTC. Amino acid sequence: CASDSAGLAVYEQYF. The rearrangement joins TRBV6-1 to TRBJ2-7, with 11 bases fitting TRBD2. CDR1 and CDR2 (germline): MNHNS, SASEGT. This CDR3 has 15 amino acids. V was clipped by 8 bases and J by 3 bases; unmatched bases: 9.

CDR3 sequence reads: CASTAGAGGYEQYF. The DNA for the CDR3 is TGTGCCAGCACCGCGGGGGCGGGGGGCTACGAGCAGTACTTC. The rearrangement links TRBV12-3 or TRBV12-4 to TRBJ2-5; 8 nucleotides agree with TRBD2. The DNA matches TRBJ2-7 better at its end, which makes the J call doubtful. The CDR3 runs 14 residues.

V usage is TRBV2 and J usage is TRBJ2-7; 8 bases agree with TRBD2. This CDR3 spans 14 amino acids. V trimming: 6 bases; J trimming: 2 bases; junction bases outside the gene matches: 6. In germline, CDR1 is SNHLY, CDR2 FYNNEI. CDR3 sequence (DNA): TGTGCCAGCAGGCTCACACTAGCGGCCTACGAGCAGTACTTC. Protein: CASRLTLAAYEQYF.

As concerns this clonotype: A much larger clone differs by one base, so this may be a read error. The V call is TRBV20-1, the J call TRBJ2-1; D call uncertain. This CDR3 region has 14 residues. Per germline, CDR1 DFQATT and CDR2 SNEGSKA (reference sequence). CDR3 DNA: TGCAGCACTTCGGTGCGGAACTCATGGGATGATCAGTTCTTC. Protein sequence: CSTSVRNSWDDQFF.

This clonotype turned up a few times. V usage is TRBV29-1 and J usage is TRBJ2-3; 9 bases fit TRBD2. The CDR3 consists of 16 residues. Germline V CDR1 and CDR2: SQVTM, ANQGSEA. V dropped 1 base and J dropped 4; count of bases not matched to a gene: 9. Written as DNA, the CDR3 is TGCAGCGTTGAAGGTGGCCGAGCGGGAGGCTCAGATACGCAGTATTTT. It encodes CSVEGGRAGGSDTQYF.

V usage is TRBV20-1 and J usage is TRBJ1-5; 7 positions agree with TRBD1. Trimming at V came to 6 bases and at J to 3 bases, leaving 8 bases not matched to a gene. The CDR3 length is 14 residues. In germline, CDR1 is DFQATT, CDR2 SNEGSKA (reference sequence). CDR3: CSADGQVTNQPQHF. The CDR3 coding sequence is TGCAGTGCAGATGGACAGGTTACCAATCAGCCCCAGCATTTT.

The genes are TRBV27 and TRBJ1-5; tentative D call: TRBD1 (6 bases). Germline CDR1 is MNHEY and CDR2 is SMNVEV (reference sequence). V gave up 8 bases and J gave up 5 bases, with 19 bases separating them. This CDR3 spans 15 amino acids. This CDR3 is CASLPEGGGDQPQHF. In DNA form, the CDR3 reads TGTGCCAGCCTACCCGAGGGAGGGGGTGATCAGCCCCAGCATTTT.